This T cell receptor beta chain was obtained from a study of OX40 agonist ivuxolimab in advanced cancers. Points on this clone: Its specificity is unknown.

Study conclusions and caveats: Among T cells, CD8+ cells averaged more expanded clones than CD4+ cells. Partial responders treated at 0.1-3.0 mg/kg exhibited clonal expansion among the lowest measured.

Produced via immunoSEQ multiplex PCR; TCRdb's table is partial and in-frame only. The sample lists roughly 80,000 clones, around 84% occurring once. V was cut by 0 bases and J by 3 bases, with 10 bases left in between. Germline CDR1 reads SGDLS; CDR2 reads YYNGEE. CDR3 length: 15 residues. The rearrangement joins TRBV9 to TRBJ2-1; D is uncertain. This receptor was taken from an adult with an advanced solid tumor such as melanoma, head and neck, liver or kidney cancer. The sample in question was CD4+ or CD8+ T cells sorted from blood, obtained in a trial of the OX40 agonist ivuxolimab. CDR3 amino acids: CASSVVSSNYNEQFF. The CDR3 coding sequence is TGTGCCAGCAGCGTAGTTAGCAGCAACTACAATGAGCAGTTCTTC.